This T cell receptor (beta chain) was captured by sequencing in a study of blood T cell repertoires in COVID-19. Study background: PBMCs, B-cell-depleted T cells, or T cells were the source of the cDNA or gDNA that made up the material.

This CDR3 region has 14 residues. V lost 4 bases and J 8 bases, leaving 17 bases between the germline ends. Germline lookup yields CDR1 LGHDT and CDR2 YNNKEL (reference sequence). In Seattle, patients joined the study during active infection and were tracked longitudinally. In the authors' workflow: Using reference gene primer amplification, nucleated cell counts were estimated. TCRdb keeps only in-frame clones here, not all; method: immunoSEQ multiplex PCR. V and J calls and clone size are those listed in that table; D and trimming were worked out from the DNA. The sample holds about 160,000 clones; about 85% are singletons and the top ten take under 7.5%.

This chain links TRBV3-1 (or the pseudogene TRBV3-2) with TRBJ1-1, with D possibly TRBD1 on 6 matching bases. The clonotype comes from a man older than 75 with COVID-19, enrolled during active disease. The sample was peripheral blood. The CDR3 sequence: CASSPPAGEGEAFF. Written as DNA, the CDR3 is TGTGCCAGCAGCCCCCCGGCAGGGGAAGGGGAAGCTTTCTTT.